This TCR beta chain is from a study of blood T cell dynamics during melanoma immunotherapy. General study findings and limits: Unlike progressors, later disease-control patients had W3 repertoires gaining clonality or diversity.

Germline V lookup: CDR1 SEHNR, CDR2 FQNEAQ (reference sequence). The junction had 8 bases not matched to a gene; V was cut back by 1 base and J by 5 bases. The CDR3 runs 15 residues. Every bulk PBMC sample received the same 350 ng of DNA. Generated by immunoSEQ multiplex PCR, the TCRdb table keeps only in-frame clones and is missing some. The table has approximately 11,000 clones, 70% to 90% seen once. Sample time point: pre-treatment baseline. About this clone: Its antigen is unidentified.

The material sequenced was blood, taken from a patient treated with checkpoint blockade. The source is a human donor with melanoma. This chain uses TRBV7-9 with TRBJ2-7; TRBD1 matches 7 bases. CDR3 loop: CASSLGQPTGDEQYV. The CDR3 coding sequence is TGTGCCAGCAGCTTAGGACAGCCCACAGGGGACGAGCAGTACGTC.